This T cell receptor (beta chain) was obtained from a study of T-cell memory formation after mild COVID-19. Study context: TCR clusters were largely donor specific. Study-wide results and limits: Cross-reactive memory appears to have joined, as suggested by some responding clones showing up in pre-infection memory. Researchers could not confirm that second-wave clones peaking on day 37 targeted SARS-CoV-2.

TCRdb re-analysed the 5' RACE reads in MiXCR, keeping a single row per CDR3 protein. In the table there are 180,000 or so distinct CDR3 sequences, roughly 11% of which are singletons. Germline V lookup: CDR1 LNHDA, CDR2 SQIVND (reference sequence). The CDR3 is 13 residues long. The V and J ends lost 4 bases and 3 bases respectively, with 10 bases between them. Remarks on this clonotype: Antigen specificity is unknown.

This receptor was taken from a young man who had mild COVID-19 (a few samples of this study predate the infection). Cell type and time point are not known. Sequenced sample: PBMCs or a T cell subset sorted from them (not recorded which). The J gene is TRBJ2-7, the V gene TRBV19; no clear D gene. The CDR3 region is CASSSPSNYEQYF. The DNA of the CDR3 is TGTGCCAGTAGTAGCCCGAGTAACTACGAGCAGTACTTC. Full variable domain (missing parts from reference TRBV19 and TRBJ2-7): DGGITQSPKYLFRKEGQNVTLSCEQNLNHDAMYWYRQDPGQGLRLIYYSQIVNDFQKGDIAEGYSVSREKKESFPLTVTSAQKNPTAFYLCASSSPSNYEQYFGPGTRLTVT.